A selection of T cell receptor beta chains follows, all from one sample in a study of CD8+CD57+ T cells in acquired aplastic anemia. Each CDR3 protein is one row after TCRdb ran MiXCR on the reads. This sample has around 170,000 distinct CDR3 sequences, with 40% to 55% found just once. Specimen: sorted CD4+, CD8+, or CD8+CD57+ T cells (not recorded which) from PBMCs. The receptors come from a human donor with aplastic anemia. Both conserved end residues are part of each CDR3. A D gene is named only where the DNA matches it firmly. Rows give clone size only sometimes, using once, few, many, or a class for an expanded clone.

cdr3_nt cdr3_aa j_call v_call clone_size d_call
TGCAGTGCTATTACTACGGACAGGGTACCCAGGGAGCAGTACTTC CSAITTDRVPREQYF TRBJ2-7 TRBV20-1 . TRBD1
TGTGCCACCAGCAGAGAACGGCTGAACACTGAAGCTTTCTTT CATSRERLNTEAFF TRBJ1-1 TRBV15 . .
TGTGCCAGTAACATCGGACAGAACAATCAGCCCCAGCATTTT CASNIGQNNQPQHF TRBJ1-5 TRBV19 many .
TGTGCCAGCAGCTTAACCGGGACAGGGAACTACGAGCAGTACTTC CASSLTGTGNYEQYF TRBJ2-7 TRBV7-2 . TRBD1
TGCGCCAGCAGTGATACCCGGTTCGGTGTCTACGAGCAGTACTTC CASSDTRFGVYEQYF TRBJ2-7 TRBV10-1 . .
TGCAGCGCTGGGACAGCGACTATGAACACTGAAGCTTTCTTT CSAGTATMNTEAFF TRBJ1-1 TRBV29-1 . TRBD1
TGTGCCAGCAGTTCGGAGGGGACCCAGTACTTC CASSSEGTQYF TRBJ2-5 TRBV12-3/TRBV12-4 . .
TGTGCCAGCTCACCACCCCAAGTCCGGGAGACCCAGTACTTC CASSPPQVRETQYF TRBJ2-5 TRBV18 many .
TGCGCCAGCAGCCAAGATAGGATGGGGGCACGTGGGGCTTTCTTT CASSQDRMGARGAFF TRBJ1-1 TRBV4-1 many .
TGTGCCACCAGTGATCCCAGCGGGAGGGCCCTTGAGCAGTTCTTC CATSDPSGRALEQFF TRBJ2-1 TRBV24-1 many TRBD2
TGTGCCATCAGTGACTCCCACCTCACCGGGGAGCTGTTTTTT CAISDSHLTGELFF TRBJ2-2 TRBV10-3 few .
TGTGCCAGTAGTCGGCAGGGGGAAGGAAACACCATATATTTT CASSRQGEGNTIYF TRBJ1-3 TRBV19 many TRBD1
TGCAGCGTTGTCAGGGGTGAAGCTTTCTTT CSVVRGEAFF TRBJ1-1 TRBV29-1 . .
TGTGCCAGCAGTCCGGGACAGGTCTATGGCTACACCTTC CASSPGQVYGYTF TRBJ1-2 TRBV12-3/TRBV12-4 many TRBD1
TGTGCCAGCAGTTATCAGACTAGCGGGGGCTCCTACGAGCAGTACTTC CASSYQTSGGSYEQYF TRBJ2-7 TRBV6-6 many TRBD2
TGCGCCAGCAGCCAAGTAGTTTTTGGCAGAGACTACGAGCAGTACTTC CASSQVVFGRDYEQYF TRBJ2-7 TRBV4-1 few .
TGTGCCAGCAGCTTAGTCGTCGATTATAGCAATCAGCCCCAGCATTTT CASSLVVDYSNQPQHF TRBJ1-5 TRBV7-8 . .
TGTGCCAGCAGCCAAGGTCTGATCGGATTCCCCCAGCATTTT CASSQGLIGFPQHF TRBJ1-5 TRBV3-1 . .
TGTGCCAGCAGAGAAGGAGCAGGGAAGAACATTCAGTACTTC CASREGAGKNIQYF TRBJ2-4 TRBV19 . .
TGTGCCAGCAGCTCCCGGGACTTACCCTACGAGCAGTACTTC CASSSRDLPYEQYF TRBJ2-7 TRBV9 . .
TGTGCCAGCAGTCCGATGACAGCTAGCTCCTATAATTCACCCCTCCACTTT CASSPMTASSYNSPLHF TRBJ1-6 TRBV27 few .
TGTGCCAGCAGCTTAGATCACGGTACGCAGTATTTT CASSLDHGTQYF TRBJ2-3 TRBV11-2 once .
TGTGCCAGCAGGGGGGGAAGAACTAGCGGGCGGGGAGAGACCCAGTACTTC CASRGGRTSGRGETQYF TRBJ2-5 TRBV25-1 few TRBD2
TGCGCCAGCAGCCAAGGGCCAGCGCCCTACACAGATACGCAGTATTTT CASSQGPAPYTDTQYF TRBJ2-3 TRBV4-1 . .
TGCAGTGCCAAGCAGGGATATCAGCCCCAGCATTTT CSAKQGYQPQHF TRBJ1-5 TRBV20-1 . .
TGTGCCTCAGGCTCAGGGAGCGCCTCTACCTACGAGCAGTACTTC CASGSGSASTYEQYF TRBJ2-7 TRBV10-3 . .
TGTGCCAGCAGCTTATCGGGTGTGGAGACCCAGTACTTC CASSLSGVETQYF TRBJ2-5 TRBV7-3 . .
TGCGCCAGCAGCCCGTTAGGCGGGTTGAATGAGCAGTTCTTC CASSPLGGLNEQFF TRBJ2-1 TRBV5-1 . .
TGTGCCAGCAGCTTAGATCGGGGGGGTCCCCATGAGCAGTTCTTC CASSLDRGGPHEQFF TRBJ2-1 TRBV7-2 few TRBD2
TGTGCCAGCAGCCAGCGACTCTATGGCTACACCTTC CASSQRLYGYTF TRBJ1-2 TRBV14 few .
TGTGCCAGCCGTGCGAGACTAGCCGATTTCGACTACAATGAGCAGTTCTTC CASRARLADFDYNEQFF TRBJ2-1 TRBV10-3 . TRBD2
TGTGCCAGCAGCCAATGGGGGAGCCCCCTTTACTTC CASSQWGSPLYF TRBJ2-7 TRBV3-1 many .
TGTGCCAGCAGCTTATCGCCTAGCGGGTTCTCCGAGCAGTACTTC CASSLSPSGFSEQYF TRBJ2-7 TRBV7-2 . TRBD2
TGTGCCAGCAGTGTCAACAGCAATAATGAAAAACTGTTTTTT CASSVNSNNEKLFF TRBJ1-4 TRBV2 many .
TGTGCCTGGAGTGTTGGAACGGCCTTAGTTAACACCATATATTTT CAWSVGTALVNTIYF TRBJ1-3 TRBV30 . .
TGTGTCAGCAGCGCACTAGCGGCGTACCAAGAGACCCAGTACTTC CVSSALAAYQETQYF TRBJ2-5 TRBV7-8 few TRBD2
TGTGCCACCAGTGAGGGACGGACGTACCCCTACGAGCAGTACTTC CATSEGRTYPYEQYF TRBJ2-7 TRBV24-1 . .
TGCGCCAGCAGTGAGTCGAAGGGAGGAGAGACCCAGTACTTC CASSESKGGETQYF TRBJ2-5 TRBV10-2 few .
TGTGCCAGTAGACAGGTGGTCACAGATACGCAGTATTTT CASRQVVTDTQYF TRBJ2-3 TRBV19 many .
TGTGCCAGCAGCTTATCGGTCAGGGACCAAGAGACCCAGTACTTC CASSLSVRDQETQYF TRBJ2-5 TRBV7-6 . .
TGCAGTGCTAGGGGTACTAGCGGGAACAATGAGCAGTTCTTC CSARGTSGNNEQFF TRBJ2-1 TRBV20-1 . TRBD2